This TCR beta chain was documented in a study of cytomegalovirus exposure and HLA in healthy donors. PCR used 60 Vbeta primers and 13 Jbeta primers. Some clones are missing from TCRdb's copy, which holds only in-frame ones; the method was immunoSEQ multiplex PCR. The sample holds 200,000 to 250,000 clones, roughly four fifths seen once. Study findings and constraints: Another analysis was done later, and it associated over 15,000 TCR beta sequences with HLA alleles at 0.05 false discovery rate. Sequences of the TCR beta chain were said to predict the HLA-A and HLA-B alleles of most subjects accurately.

The CDR3 spans 15 residues. Germline V lookup: CDR1 SGHTA, CDR2 FQGTGA. Deletions cut 0 bases from V and 5 bases from J, with 11 bases between. Comment on this clone: Its antigen remains unidentified.

The clonotype originates from a woman in her thirties or forties in good health and CMV-seronegative. This rearrangement joins TRBV7-3 to TRBJ2-1; a possible D gene is TRBD2 (5 bases). The sample taken for sequencing was PBMCs. Written as DNA, the CDR3 is TGTGCCAGCAGCTTAACCTCCGGGATCAACAATGAGCAGTTCTTC. Protein sequence: CASSLTSGINNEQFF.